This is a list of T cell receptor beta chains from one sample in a study of T cell responses to AZD1222 COVID-19 vaccine. The repertoire was sequenced with immunoSEQ multiplex PCR; TCRdb's copy has only in-frame clones and lacks some. The repertoire holds roughly 150,000 clones, with more than 90% as singletons. The sequencing used peripheral blood, collected 28 days after the second AZD1222 dose. These receptors originate from an adult who received the AZD1222 COVID-19 vaccine. Each CDR3 is given with its conserved first and last residue. The order of the fields is D gene, V gene, J gene, clone size, CDR3 protein, CDR3 DNA. A D gene is named only where the DNA matches it firmly. Size is stated for part of the rows, as once, few or many counts, or as a class when the clone is expanded.

D gene: NA
V gene: TRBV28
J gene: TRBJ1-4
clone size: NA
CDR3 protein: CASGRGDEKLFF
CDR3 DNA: TGTGCCAGCGGCAGGGGTGATGAAAAACTGTTTTTT

D gene: NA
V gene: TRBV6-5
J gene: TRBJ1-5
clone size: NA
CDR3 protein: CASSTKPGPLPQHF
CDR3 DNA: TGTGCCAGCAGTACTAAACCGGGCCCCCTTCCCCAGCATTTT

D gene: NA
V gene: TRBV7-9
J gene: TRBJ1-5
clone size: NA
CDR3 protein: CASSDGGQPQHF
CDR3 DNA: TGTGCCAGCAGCGATGGGGGTCAGCCCCAGCATTTT

D gene: NA
V gene: TRBV7-8
J gene: TRBJ2-4
clone size: NA
CDR3 protein: CASSLDRSTLAKNIQYF
CDR3 DNA: TGTGCCAGCAGCTTAGACAGAAGCACACTAGCCAAAAACATTCAGTACTTC

D gene: NA
V gene: TRBV6-5
J gene: TRBJ1-1
clone size: NA
CDR3 protein: CASSYSYGEAFF
CDR3 DNA: TGTGCCAGCAGTTACTCGTATGGAGAAGCTTTCTTT

D gene: NA
V gene: TRBV28
J gene: TRBJ1-4
clone size: NA
CDR3 protein: CASEGSPNEKLFF
CDR3 DNA: TGTGCCAGCGAGGGGTCCCCAAATGAAAAACTGTTTTTT

D gene: NA
V gene: TRBV2
J gene: TRBJ2-5
clone size: NA
CDR3 protein: CASSGGVGTRQETQYF
CDR3 DNA: TGTGCCAGCAGTGGGGGGGTTGGGACTCGTCAAGAGACCCAGTACTTC

D gene: NA
V gene: TRBV7-9
J gene: TRBJ1-5
clone size: NA
CDR3 protein: CASRPENQPQHF
CDR3 DNA: TGTGCCAGCAGGCCAGAGAATCAGCCCCAGCATTTT

D gene: NA
V gene: TRBV4-1
J gene: TRBJ1-5
clone size: NA
CDR3 protein: CASSQDQNGQPQHF
CDR3 DNA: TGCGCCAGCAGCCAAGATCAAAATGGTCAGCCCCAGCATTTT

D gene: TRBD2
V gene: TRBV5-4
J gene: TRBJ2-3
clone size: NA
CDR3 protein: CASSPERDRTDTQYF
CDR3 DNA: TGTGCCAGCAGTCCCGAGCGGGATCGCACAGATACGCAGTATTTT

D gene: NA
V gene: TRBV5-6
J gene: TRBJ1-2
clone size: NA
CDR3 protein: CASSAGRDTQLYGYTF
CDR3 DNA: TGTGCCAGCAGCGCTGGCCGGGACACGCAATTATATGGCTACACCTTC

D gene: NA
V gene: TRBV27
J gene: TRBJ1-6
clone size: NA
CDR3 protein: CASSLSPTGLAPLHF
CDR3 DNA: TGTGCCAGCAGTTTATCCCCCACAGGGCTGGCACCCCTCCACTTT

D gene: NA
V gene: TRBV18
J gene: TRBJ1-3
clone size: NA
CDR3 protein: CASETDIGNTIYF
CDR3 DNA: TGTGCCAGCGAGACAGACATAGGAAACACCATATATTTT

D gene: TRBD1
V gene: TRBV5-1
J gene: TRBJ2-7
clone size: few
CDR3 protein: CASSGQGGSYEQYF
CDR3 DNA: TGCGCCAGCAGCGGACAGGGGGGGTCCTACGAGCAGTACTTC

D gene: NA
V gene: TRBV7-9
J gene: TRBJ2-1
clone size: NA
CDR3 protein: CASSKERNEQFF
CDR3 DNA: TGTGCCAGCAGCAAAGAGAGAAATGAGCAGTTCTTC

D gene: TRBD1
V gene: TRBV5-4
J gene: TRBJ1-1
clone size: NA
CDR3 protein: CASSFERDRGVTFF
CDR3 DNA: TGTGCCAGCAGCTTCGAGAGGGACAGGGGAGTAACTTTCTTT

D gene: NA
V gene: TRBV19
J gene: TRBJ2-7
clone size: NA
CDR3 protein: CASSIDRIYSYEQYF
CDR3 DNA: TGTGCCAGTAGTATCGACAGAATTTATTCCTACGAGCAGTACTTC

D gene: NA
V gene: TRBV6-5
J gene: TRBJ2-7
clone size: NA
CDR3 protein: CASSYGTGDEQYF
CDR3 DNA: TGTGCCAGCAGTTACGGCACGGGGGACGAGCAGTACTTC

D gene: TRBD2
V gene: TRBV5-1
J gene: TRBJ2-7
clone size: once
CDR3 protein: CASSWSSGSGSNEQYF
CDR3 DNA: TGCGCCAGCAGCTGGTCCTCGGGTAGCGGGAGCAACGAGCAGTACTTC

D gene: NA
V gene: TRBV5-1
J gene: TRBJ1-2
clone size: NA
CDR3 protein: CASSSPATQGLDGYTF
CDR3 DNA: TGCGCCAGCAGCTCCCCGGCGACGCAGGGGCTGGATGGCTACACCTTC

D gene: NA
V gene: TRBV14
J gene: TRBJ2-4
clone size: NA
CDR3 protein: CASSQGKGWFIQYF
CDR3 DNA: TGTGCCAGCAGCCAAGGCAAAGGGTGGTTCATTCAGTACTTC

D gene: NA
V gene: TRBV4-2
J gene: TRBJ1-5
clone size: NA
CDR3 protein: CASSQFGGDQPQHF
CDR3 DNA: TGTGCCAGCAGCCAATTTGGGGGCGATCAGCCCCAGCATTTT

D gene: NA
V gene: TRBV5-1
J gene: TRBJ2-1
clone size: NA
CDR3 protein: CASSAPLGGPYNEQFF
CDR3 DNA: TGCGCCAGCAGCGCTCCCTTGGGGGGACCCTACAATGAGCAGTTCTTC